This T cell receptor beta chain emerged from a study of cytomegalovirus exposure and HLA in healthy donors. CDR3 size: 17 residues. CDR1 is MGHRA, CDR2 YSYEKL, per germline. Trimming took off 0 bases at V and 3 bases at J, with 15 bases between the two ends. Primers included in the PCR were 60 Vbeta and 13 Jbeta primers. Sequencing was performed with immunoSEQ multiplex PCR; in TCRdb, only in-frame clones are kept and a portion is missing. The sample lists about 250,000 clones, about nine tenths occurring once. The receptor was derived from a girl aged 2 to 9 in good health and CMV-seronegative. V gene TRBV4-1 combines with J gene TRBJ2-1; D unresolved. Sequencing input: PBMCs. CDR3 nucleotides: TGCGCCAGCAGCCAAGACCCCGCTTCTGAGGACTACAATGAGCAGTTCTTC. It is translated as CASSQDPASEDYNEQFF.